Presented here are 9 T cell receptor beta chains from one specimen sequenced in a study of T cell repertoires and HLA-DP antigens. Libraries were prepared by immunoSEQ multiplex PCR; TCRdb keeps only in-frame clonotypes and omits some of them. The table has under 2,000 clones, under 80% seen once; the top ten hold 55% to 75%. After about 15 days, CD4+ cells were restimulated 24 h with the same allogeneic DPB1. HeLa stimulator cells carried retrovirally transduced HLA-DPA1/DPB1, HLA-DM, invariant chain and CD80. Sample: CD137- CD4+ T cells from cultured PBMCs. Source of these receptors: a man aged 50-60 years in good health and CMV-seronegative.

The chain joins TRBV9 to TRBJ2-5; maybe TRBD2 (6 bases). The CDR3 is 14 amino acids. Per the germline V gene, CDR1 is SGDLS and CDR2 is YYNGEE. V lost 3 bases and J 2 bases, leaving 11 bases between the germline ends. DNA of the CDR3: TGTGCCAGCAGCGCCGGGGGAGGTCAAGAGACCCAGTACTTC. Its protein is CASSAGGGQETQYF.

The rearrangement links TRBV5-1 to TRBJ2-3; 8 bases agree with TRBD2. Looked up from germline, CDR1 is SGHRS and CDR2 is YFSETQ. Trimming removed 2 bases from V and 0 bases from J; junction bases left unmatched: 8. The CDR3 loop spans 17 amino acids. CDR3 nucleotides: TGCGCCAGCAGCTTCGGCGGGGGGTCCCAAAGCACAGATACGCAGTATTTT. It is translated as CASSFGGGSQSTDTQYF. Full variable domain (missing parts from reference TRBV5-1 and TRBJ2-3): KAGVTQTPRYLIKTRGQQVTLSCSPISGHRSVSWYQQTPGQGLQFLFEYFSETQRNKGNFPGRFSGRQFSNSRSEMNVSTLELGDSALYLCASSFGGGSQSTDTQYFGPGTRLTVL.

Of note for this clone: A read error likely explains this, since a far larger clone differs by one base. The rearrangement joins TRBV6-6 to TRBJ2-7, with a possible D match to TRBD2 (5 bases). The germline V gene encodes CDR1 MNHNY and CDR2 SVGAGI (reference sequence). The CDR3 is 14 amino acids. V was shortened by 5 bases and J by 7 bases, with 18 bases between the two germline ends. The CDR3 is CASSRSPGRDEQYF. The DNA of the CDR3 is TGTGCCAGCAGTCGCTCCCCGGGTCGGGATGAGCAGTACTTC.

The chain is built from TRBV19 and TRBJ2-5, with 9 bases fitting TRBD1. Germline V gene data show CDR1 as LNHDA and CDR2 as SQIVND (reference sequence). Trimming removed 7 bases from V and 3 bases from J; junction bases left unmatched: 6. This CDR3 is built from 14 residues. The CDR3 spells CASTPTGGKETQYF. DNA for the CDR3: TGTGCCAGTACCCCGACAGGGGGAAAAGAGACCCAGTACTTC.

This chain joins TRBV5-5 and TRBJ2-7; 9 bases are shared with TRBD2. CDR3 size: 17 residues. The germline V gene encodes CDR1 SGHKS and CDR2 YYEKEE (reference sequence). V was pared by 4 bases and J by 4 bases, with 15 bases of the junction left unmatched. Here the CDR3 reads CASSQAGLAGRSYEQYF. The CDR3 nucleotides are TGTGCCAGCAGCCAGGCGGGGCTAGCGGGAAGGTCGTACGAGCAGTACTTC.

The chain joins TRBV4-1 to TRBJ2-1, with 8 bases matching TRBD1. Per germline, CDR1 MGHRA and CDR2 YSYEKL. V was pared by 4 bases and J by 5 bases, with 7 bases of the junction left unmatched. This CDR3 is built from 15 residues. The CDR3 spells CASSPWTGRNNEQFF. CDR3 DNA sequence: TGCGCCAGCAGCCCGTGGACAGGGCGGAACAATGAGCAGTTCTTC.

The chain carries TRBV4-3 and TRBJ2-1; D uncertain. The length of the CDR3 is 15 residues. Germline V gives CDR1 LGHNA, CDR2 YSLEER. Between the trimmed V and J ends, which lost 4 bases and 12 bases, there was a span of 22 bases. CDR3 bases: TGCGCCAGCAGCCTCAGTTTTTCCGCTCCGACGACGCAGTTCTTC. Protein sequence: CASSLSFSAPTTQFF.

This chain joins TRBV28 and TRBJ1-1; 8 bases fit TRBD1. This CDR3 comprises 14 residues. Losses at the gene ends were 5 bases for V and 1 base for J; bases not matched to a gene: 3. Looked up from germline, CDR1 is MDHEN and CDR2 is SYDVKM. The CDR3 DNA is TGTGCCAGCAGTAGGACAGGGTGGAACACTGAAGCTTTCTTT. Protein: CASSRTGWNTEAFF.

The chain joins TRBV6-5 to TRBJ1-2, with D possibly TRBD1 on 5 matching bases. This CDR3 is 14 amino acids long. From germline, CDR1 is MNHEY and CDR2 SVGAGI. The V gene lost 0 bases and the J gene lost 6 bases, with 11 bases spanning the gap. Here the CDR3 DNA reads TGTGCCAGCAGTTACTCGTCAGGGTTCGATGGCTACACCTTC. It is translated as CASSYSSGFDGYTF.